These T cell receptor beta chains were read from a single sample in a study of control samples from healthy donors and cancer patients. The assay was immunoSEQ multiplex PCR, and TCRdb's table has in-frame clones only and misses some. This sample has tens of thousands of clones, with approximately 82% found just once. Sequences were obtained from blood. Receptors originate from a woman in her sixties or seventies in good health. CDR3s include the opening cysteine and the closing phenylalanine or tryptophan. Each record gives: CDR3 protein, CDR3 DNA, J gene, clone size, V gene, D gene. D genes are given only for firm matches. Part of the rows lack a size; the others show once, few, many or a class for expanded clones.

CASSLGDGQPQHF,TGCGCCAGCAGCTTGGGAGATGGGCAGCCCCAGCATTTT,TRBJ1-5,.,TRBV5-1,.
CASSRREVANQPQHF,TGTGCCAGCAGCAGACGGGAAGTCGCAAATCAGCCCCAGCATTTT,TRBJ1-5,.,TRBV6-6,.
CASSPAAGRDTQYF,TGTGCCAGCAGTCCCGCGGCGGGCAGAGATACGCAGTATTTT,TRBJ2-3,.,TRBV6-5,.
CASSQSTYGYTF,TGCGCCAGCAGTCAATCTACTTATGGCTACACCTTC,TRBJ1-2,.,TRBV10-2,.
CASSGSGVGLEKRELFF,TGCGCCAGCAGTGGAAGTGGTGTTGGACTAGAGAAACGGGAGCTGTTTTTT,TRBJ2-2,few,TRBV10-1,TRBD2
CASSLSRQGTSTFQYF,TGTGCCAGCAGTTTAAGTCGACAGGGGACTTCAACCTTTCAGTACTTC,TRBJ2-4,.,TRBV27,TRBD1
CASSLQAGGPRNGELFF,TGTGCCAGCAGTTTACAAGCGGGAGGGCCTCGTAACGGGGAGCTGTTTTTT,TRBJ2-2,.,TRBV27,TRBD2
CASSPGQNYGYTF,TGTGCCAGCAGCCCGGGACAGAACTATGGCTACACCTTC,TRBJ1-2,.,TRBV6-6,TRBD1
CASSFSSSGNTIYF,TGTGCCAGCAGCTTCTCGAGCTCTGGAAACACCATATATTTT,TRBJ1-3,.,TRBV5-6,.
CASSLEGGTRYNEQFF,TGTGCCAGCAGCTTGGAAGGGGGTACAAGGTACAATGAGCAGTTCTTC,TRBJ2-1,.,TRBV5-8,.
CASSIQGRETQYF,TGTGCCAGTAGTATACAGGGGCGAGAGACCCAGTACTTC,TRBJ2-5,.,TRBV19,.
CASSLVDRQQETQYF,TGTGCCAGCAGCTTGGTAGACAGGCAACAAGAGACCCAGTACTTC,TRBJ2-5,.,TRBV5-8,.
CASSLVAGVVYNEQFF,TGCGCCAGCAGCTTGGTGGCGGGAGTCGTCTACAATGAGCAGTTCTTC,TRBJ2-1,.,TRBV5-1,TRBD2
CASSLGRGREETQYF,TGTGCCAGCAGCTTGGGGAGGGGGCGCGAAGAGACCCAGTACTTC,TRBJ2-5,.,TRBV5-4,.